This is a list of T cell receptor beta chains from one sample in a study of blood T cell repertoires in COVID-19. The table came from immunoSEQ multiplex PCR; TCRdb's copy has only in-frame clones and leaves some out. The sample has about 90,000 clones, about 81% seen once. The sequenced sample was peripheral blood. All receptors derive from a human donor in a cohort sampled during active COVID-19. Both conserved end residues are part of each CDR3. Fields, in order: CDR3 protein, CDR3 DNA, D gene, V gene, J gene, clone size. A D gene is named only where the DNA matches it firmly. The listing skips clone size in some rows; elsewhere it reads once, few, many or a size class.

CASSRDRDSYEQYF,TGCGCCAGCAGCCGGGACAGGGATTCCTACGAGCAGTACTTC,TRBD1,TRBV5-1,TRBJ2-7,.
CATSRGWGDTEAFF,TGTGCCACCAGCAGAGGTTGGGGCGACACTGAAGCTTTCTTT,.,TRBV15,TRBJ1-1,.
CASSSSQGARRNEQFF,TGTGCCAGCTCCTCTTCACAGGGGGCAAGACGCAATGAGCAGTTCTTC,TRBD1,TRBV18,TRBJ2-1,.
CASSSTQETQYF,TGTGCCAGCAGCTCCACACAAGAGACCCAGTACTTC,.,TRBV5-5,TRBJ2-5,.
CASRDFPKNIQYF,TGTGCCAGCAGGGACTTCCCCAAAAACATTCAGTACTTC,.,TRBV2,TRBJ2-4,.
CASSEYSFGGNSPLHF,TGTGCCAGCAGTGAATATTCTTTCGGGGGGAATTCACCCCTCCACTTT,.,TRBV6-1,TRBJ1-6,.
CASTGLAEWPQHF,TGTGCCAGCACAGGACTAGCCGAGTGGCCCCAGCATTTT,.,TRBV2,TRBJ1-5,.
CAWSVSGETEAFF,TGTGCCTGGAGTGTATCGGGGGAGACTGAAGCTTTCTTT,.,TRBV30,TRBJ1-1,.
CASSFKASGGGEQFF,TGTGCCAGCAGCTTTAAAGCTAGCGGGGGGGGTGAGCAGTTCTTC,TRBD2,TRBV11-1,TRBJ2-1,.
CASSLTGFGDEQYF,TGTGCCAGCAGTTTGACAGGGTTCGGAGACGAGCAGTACTTC,TRBD1,TRBV6-6,TRBJ2-7,.
CASSLEFRSGQGGYGYTF,TGTGCCAGCAGCTTAGAGTTCCGGTCTGGACAGGGAGGCTATGGCTACACCTTC,TRBD1,TRBV7-8,TRBJ1-2,.
CASSYPGGKSPLHF,TGTGCCAGCAGTTACCCAGGGGGCAAATCACCCCTCCACTTT,TRBD1,TRBV6-5,TRBJ1-6,once
CASSPGQENSPLHF,TGTGCCAGCTCACCCGGACAGGAAAATTCACCCCTCCACTTT,TRBD1,TRBV18,TRBJ1-6,once
CASSFTSQTYEQYF,TGTGCCAGCTCCTTCACTAGCCAGACCTACGAGCAGTACTTC,.,TRBV18,TRBJ2-7,.
CASGESYGYTF,TGCGCCAGCGGGGAGAGCTATGGCTACACCTTC,.,TRBV5-1,TRBJ1-2,once
CASSRSYEQYF,TGTGCCAGCAGCCGCTCCTACGAGCAGTACTTC,.,TRBV7-2,TRBJ2-7,.
CASSLYQTNMNTEAFF,TGTGCCAGCAGCTTGTATCAGACTAACATGAACACTGAAGCTTTCTTT,.,TRBV5-6,TRBJ1-1,.
CASSYSGQGNYGYTF,TGTGCCAGCAGTTACTCCGGACAGGGTAACTATGGCTACACCTTC,TRBD1,TRBV6-6,TRBJ1-2,.
CASSQDRGLEAFF,TGCGCCAGCAGCCAAGACAGGGGGCTAGAAGCTTTCTTT,TRBD1,TRBV5-1,TRBJ1-1,.
CASSAPTRGLIGYTF,TGTGCCAGCAGCGCTCCCACCAGGGGGCTGATAGGCTACACCTTC,TRBD1,TRBV7-2,TRBJ1-2,.
CASSAGTGGSYEQYF,TGCGCCAGCAGTGCCGGGACAGGGGGCTCCTACGAGCAGTACTTC,TRBD1,TRBV10-2,TRBJ2-7,.
CSVEGGTGANVLTF,TGCAGCGTTGAAGGCGGGACTGGGGCCAACGTCCTGACTTTC,.,TRBV29-1,TRBJ2-6,.
CASSPGGGRHGYTF,TGCGCCAGCAGCCCCGGGGGAGGGCGACATGGCTACACCTTC,.,TRBV4-1,TRBJ1-2,.
CASSLGRGYGYTF,TGTGCCAGCAGCTTAGGCAGGGGCTATGGCTACACCTTC,.,TRBV7-2,TRBJ1-2,.
CAWSVKLPPEAFF,TGTGCCTGGAGTGTTAAGCTACCCCCTGAAGCTTTCTTT,.,TRBV30,TRBJ1-1,.
CASSFTGAPDTQYF,TGCGCCAGCAGCTTTACAGGGGCCCCCGATACGCAGTATTTT,TRBD1,TRBV5-1,TRBJ2-3,once
CASSPLTSGGETQYF,TGTGCCAGCAGCCCACTCACTAGCGGGGGGGAGACCCAGTACTTC,TRBD2,TRBV6-5,TRBJ2-5,.
CASSSRDRANYGYTF,TGTGCCAGCAGTAGCCGGGACAGGGCTAACTATGGCTACACCTTC,TRBD1,TRBV6-5,TRBJ1-2,.
CASSIGDGGALRLETQYF,TGTGCCAGTAGTATTGGGGACGGGGGGGCCTTAAGGTTAGAGACCCAGTACTTC,TRBD2,TRBV19,TRBJ2-5,.
CASSVGDNRGSANYGYTF,TGTGCCAGCAGCGTAGGTGATAACAGGGGGAGCGCTAACTATGGCTACACCTTC,TRBD1,TRBV9,TRBJ1-2,.
CASTEGYGYTF,TGTGCCAGCACCGAGGGCTATGGCTACACCTTC,.,TRBV2,TRBJ1-2,few
CASSRQVSYEQFF,TGTGCCAGCAGCCGACAGGTCTCATATGAGCAGTTCTTC,.,TRBV7-9,TRBJ2-1,.
CASSTQTGLAISSSYNEQFF,TGTGCCAGCAGCACTCAAACGGGACTAGCTATTTCTAGCTCCTACAATGAGCAGTTCTTC,TRBD2,TRBV7-9,TRBJ2-1,.
CASSIGPPYEQYF,TGTGCCAGTAGTATTGGGCCACCATACGAGCAGTACTTC,.,TRBV19,TRBJ2-7,.
CASSPLGAAYEQYF,TGTGCCAGCTCACCGCTTGGGGCAGCCTACGAGCAGTACTTC,.,TRBV18,TRBJ2-7,once
CASSPTGETGTEAFF,TGCGCCAGCAGCCCCACAGGGGAGACAGGCACTGAAGCTTTCTTT,TRBD1,TRBV5-1,TRBJ1-1,.
CASGPDFYGQPQHF,TGTGCTAGTGGCCCAGATTTCTACGGGCAGCCCCAGCATTTT,.,TRBV12-5,TRBJ1-5,.
CASNRGAMYTEAFF,TGTGCCAGCAACCGGGGGGCGATGTACACTGAAGCTTTCTTT,.,TRBV28,TRBJ1-1,.
CASSFGTSGFSTDTQYF,TGTGCCAGCAGCTTTGGGACTAGCGGGTTTAGCACAGATACGCAGTATTTT,TRBD2,TRBV7-2,TRBJ2-3,.
CASSLKQQGRNTEAFF,TGTGCCAGCAGCCTAAAACAACAGGGGAGGAACACTGAAGCTTTCTTT,TRBD1,TRBV7-9,TRBJ1-1,few
CASSYLAGQGDTQYF,TGTGCCAGCAGCTACTTAGCGGGACAGGGAGATACGCAGTATTTT,.,TRBV7-2,TRBJ2-3,.
CATKPGQPIDTQYF,TGTGCCACTAAACCGGGACAGCCCATAGATACGCAGTATTTT,TRBD1,TRBV19,TRBJ2-3,.
CASNPGVNTEAFF,TGTGCCAGCAACCCCGGAGTAAACACTGAAGCTTTCTTT,.,TRBV7-2,TRBJ1-1,.
CASFQTGGDDTEAFF,TGTGCCAGCTTTCAGACAGGGGGCGACGATACTGAAGCTTTCTTT,TRBD1,TRBV18,TRBJ1-1,.
CASSYGRNTEELFF,TGTGCCAGCAGTTACGGGAGGAACACCGAGGAGCTGTTTTTT,.,TRBV6-6,TRBJ2-2,.
CASSLVGQVGREAFF,TGTGCCAGCAGCTTAGTCGGACAGGTGGGCAGGGAAGCTTTCTTT,TRBD1,TRBV7-2,TRBJ1-1,.
CASSDLCHNLPYEQYF,TGTGCCAGCAGTGACTTATGCCATAACCTACCCTACGAGCAGTACTTC,.,TRBV6-4,TRBJ2-7,.
CATSSGRGGPNTQYF,TGTGCCACCAGCAGTGGGCGGGGGGGCCCGAATACGCAGTATTTT,TRBD2,TRBV15,TRBJ2-3,.
CASSSQGLNTEAFF,TGCGCCAGCAGCTCCCAGGGGCTCAACACTGAAGCTTTCTTT,.,TRBV5-1,TRBJ1-1,few
CASSLLGAYEQYF,TGTGCCAGCAGCCTACTGGGGGCTTACGAGCAGTACTTC,.,TRBV3-1/TRBV3-2,TRBJ2-7,few
CASSFAYEQYF,TGTGCCAGCAGCTTTGCGTACGAGCAGTACTTC,.,TRBV7-2,TRBJ2-7,.
CASSSQQGAGGYTF,TGCGCCAGCAGCTCCCAACAGGGGGCTGGGGGCTACACCTTC,TRBD1,TRBV5-1,TRBJ1-2,.
CASSQVMPQGDEQYF,TGTGCCAGCAGCCAAGTGATGCCACAGGGTGACGAGCAGTACTTC,.,TRBV4-2,TRBJ2-7,.
CASSLGGDYQPQHF,TGTGCCAGCAGTTTGGGAGGGGATTATCAGCCCCAGCATTTT,.,TRBV28,TRBJ1-5,.
CASGQSYNEQFF,TGTGCCTCGGGACAGTCCTACAATGAGCAGTTCTTC,TRBD1,TRBV10-3,TRBJ2-1,once
CASSFMGVNEQFF,TGTGCCAGCAGCTTTATGGGCGTGAATGAGCAGTTCTTC,.,TRBV7-2,TRBJ2-1,.
CASSLGVSAGQETQYF,TGCGCCAGCAGCTTGGGAGTTTCGGCGGGCCAAGAGACCCAGTACTTC,.,TRBV5-1,TRBJ2-5,.
CASSQDARGIKDTQYF,TGTGCCAGCAGCCAAGATGCGCGGGGGATCAAAGATACGCAGTATTTT,TRBD2,TRBV4-2,TRBJ2-3,.
CASTFSSYNEQFF,TGTGCCTCGACTTTTAGCTCCTACAATGAGCAGTTCTTC,.,TRBV30,TRBJ2-1,.
CASSPTTNQAHEQFF,TGTGCCAGCTCACCGACTACGAATCAGGCACATGAGCAGTTCTTC,.,TRBV18,TRBJ2-1,once